This is a list of T cell receptor beta chains from one sample in a study of human T cells and chemical hapten exposure. TCRdb redid the calling of the RACE reads with MiXCR, one entry per CDR3 protein. The table includes 65,000 to 70,000 distinct CDR3 sequences, approximately 11% detected once. This sample comprised whole blood, obtained in connection with sensitization to the hapten diphenylcyclopropenone (DPC). The origin of the receptors is a woman aged 45-65 years with alopecia areata. Some clones in this sample may be carry-over from other donors' samples. Both conserved end residues are part of each CDR3. Fields, in order: clone size, V gene, D gene, J gene, CDR3 DNA, CDR3 protein. A D gene is named only where the DNA matches it firmly. Size is stated for part of the rows, as once, few or many counts, or as a class when the clone is expanded.

>many|TRBV18|TRBD1|TRBJ1-1
TGTGCCAGCTCACCGCAGACAGGGGGGGAAGGCACTGAAGCTTTCTTT
CASSPQTGGEGTEAFF
>many|TRBV10-3|.|TRBJ2-7
TGTGCCATCAGTGAGTCGAGTTACGAGCAGTACTTC
CAISESSYEQYF
>few|TRBV27|.|TRBJ2-7
TGTGCCAGCAGTTTACAGGGAATGGTCTCCTACGAGCAGTACTTC
CASSLQGMVSYEQYF
>.|TRBV13|.|TRBJ2-5
TGTGCCAGCAGCTTAAACAGCCAAGAGACCCAGTACTTC
CASSLNSQETQYF
>few|TRBV7-2|.|TRBJ2-3
TGTGCCAGCAGCTTTTCACTAGCCAGTAGCACAGATACGCAGTATTTT
CASSFSLASSTDTQYF
>.|TRBV25-1|.|TRBJ1-6
TGTGCCAGCTCCCGGGGCATCCATAATTCACCCCTCCACTTT
CASSRGIHNSPLHF
>few|TRBV6-6|TRBD1|TRBJ1-6
TGTGCCAGCAGTTACCAAGGGACAGGGAGAAGGAATTCACCCCTCCACTTT
CASSYQGTGRRNSPLHF
>many|TRBV20-1|TRBD2|TRBJ2-2
TGCAGTGCTAGAGGGGCGACTAGCGGGGGAACCGGGGAGCTGTTTTTT
CSARGATSGGTGELFF
>many|TRBV9|.|TRBJ2-2
TGTGCCAGTTCGAAGAACACCGGGGAGCTGTTTTTT
CASSKNTGELFF
>few|TRBV24-1|.|TRBJ2-3
TGTGCCACCAGTGCAGGAGGCACAGATACGCAGTATTTT
CATSAGGTDTQYF
>many|TRBV12-2|.|TRBJ2-7
TGTGCAAGTCGCTTAATTGGTCTCACTGGGACCTACGAGCAGTACTTC
CASRLIGLTGTYEQYF
>many|TRBV18|TRBD1|TRBJ2-7
TGTGCCAGCTCACCAGACAGGGTTTCCTACGAGCAGTACTTC
CASSPDRVSYEQYF
>many|TRBV24-1|TRBD2|TRBJ2-1
TGTGCCACCAGTGAAAGACCCCAACTAGCGGCCTACAATGAGCAGTTCTTC
CATSERPQLAAYNEQFF
>many|TRBV12-3/TRBV12-4|TRBD1|TRBJ2-7
TGTGCCAGCAGTTTAGGGGACAGGAGTTACGAGCAGTACTTC
CASSLGDRSYEQYF
>few|TRBV11-2|TRBD1|TRBJ2-1
TGTGCCAGCAGCCTCCGATCCAGACAGGGTCTCGAGCAGTTCTTC
CASSLRSRQGLEQFF
>.|TRBV28|TRBD1|TRBJ2-2
TGTGCCAGCAGTTTATCAGGGGGATGGAGGACCGGGGAGCTGTTTTTT
CASSLSGGWRTGELFF
>few|TRBV28|TRBD1|TRBJ2-3
TGTGCCAGCAGACCCGGACAGGTCGGGAGCACAGATACGCAGTATTTT
CASRPGQVGSTDTQYF
>.|TRBV11-2|.|TRBJ2-7
TGTGCCAGCAGCCCGATTACCGAGGGGTTTGGCGAGCAGTACTTC
CASSPITEGFGEQYF
>many|TRBV6-2/TRBV6-3|.|TRBJ2-7
TGTGCCAGCAGGCGTCCGGGCCCGCCCCCCAACGAGCAGTACTTC
CASRRPGPPPNEQYF
>.|TRBV24-1|TRBD1|TRBJ2-1
TGTGCCACCAGTTTAGGGGGCTCCGGCAACAATGAGCAGTTCTTC
CATSLGGSGNNEQFF
>.|TRBV6-6|.|TRBJ2-1
TGTGCCAGCAGTAAAACAGGGGGGGGAAGCTCCTACAATGAGCAGTTCTTC
CASSKTGGGSSYNEQFF
>.|TRBV7-2|.|TRBJ1-2
TGTGCCAGCAGCTTAGATCCCCCACAGGGAAGCTATGGCTACACCTTC
CASSLDPPQGSYGYTF
>many|TRBV5-4|.|TRBJ2-3
TGTGCCAGCAGCCTTGTAGCTTCTACCGGGGCAGATACGCAGTATTTT
CASSLVASTGADTQYF
>many|TRBV24-1|.|TRBJ2-2
TGTGCCACCAGTGGGACAGCGAACACCGGGGAGCTGTTTTTT
CATSGTANTGELFF
>.|TRBV19|.|TRBJ2-2
TGTGCCAGTAGTAACCAGGCAAACACCGGGGAGCTGTTTTTT
CASSNQANTGELFF
>few|TRBV11-2|.|TRBJ2-2
TGTGCCAGCAGCTTGGACTACAACACCGGGGAGCTGTTTTTT
CASSLDYNTGELFF
>.|TRBV5-1|TRBD1|TRBJ2-2
TGCGCCAGCAGACTGACAGGGGCAAACGGGGAGCTGTTTTTT
CASRLTGANGELFF
>many|TRBV28|TRBD1|TRBJ1-6
TGTGCCAGCAACTTACAGGGGTCCACCTATAATTCACCCCTCCACTTT
CASNLQGSTYNSPLHF
>few|TRBV4-1|.|TRBJ2-7
TGCGCCAGCAGCCAAGATTGGGGAATCGTTACGAGCAGGTACTTC
CASSQDWGIVTSRYF
>many|TRBV7-8|TRBD2|TRBJ2-3
TGTGCCAGCAGCTCCACGGGCGGACTAGGAGGGGCAGATACGCAGTATTTT
CASSSTGGLGGADTQYF
>few|TRBV18|.|TRBJ2-7
TGTGCCAGCTCACCTTACTTGGACCCACGTGGGCAGTACTTC
CASSPYLDPRGQYF
>.|TRBV6-2/TRBV6-3|TRBD1|TRBJ2-2
TGTGCCAGCAGTTATTTCGGGACAGGGCGTACCGGGGAGCTGTTTTTT
CASSYFGTGRTGELFF
>many|TRBV28|.|TRBJ1-1
TGTGCCAGCCCTCGAAAAGGTGTTCGTAATGAAGCTTTCTTT
CASPRKGVRNEAFF
>.|TRBV10-3|TRBD1|TRBJ1-1
TGTGCCACCCAACAGGGGGACACTGAAGCTTTCTTT
CATQQGDTEAFF
>few|TRBV20-1|.|TRBJ2-1
TGCAGTGCTAGGAGGGACCAAGCCTACAATGAGCAGTTCTTC
CSARRDQAYNEQFF
>.|TRBV6-6|.|TRBJ1-4
TGTGCCAGCAGTTTGGACAGTGCGGGAGAAAAACTGTTTTTT
CASSLDSAGEKLFF